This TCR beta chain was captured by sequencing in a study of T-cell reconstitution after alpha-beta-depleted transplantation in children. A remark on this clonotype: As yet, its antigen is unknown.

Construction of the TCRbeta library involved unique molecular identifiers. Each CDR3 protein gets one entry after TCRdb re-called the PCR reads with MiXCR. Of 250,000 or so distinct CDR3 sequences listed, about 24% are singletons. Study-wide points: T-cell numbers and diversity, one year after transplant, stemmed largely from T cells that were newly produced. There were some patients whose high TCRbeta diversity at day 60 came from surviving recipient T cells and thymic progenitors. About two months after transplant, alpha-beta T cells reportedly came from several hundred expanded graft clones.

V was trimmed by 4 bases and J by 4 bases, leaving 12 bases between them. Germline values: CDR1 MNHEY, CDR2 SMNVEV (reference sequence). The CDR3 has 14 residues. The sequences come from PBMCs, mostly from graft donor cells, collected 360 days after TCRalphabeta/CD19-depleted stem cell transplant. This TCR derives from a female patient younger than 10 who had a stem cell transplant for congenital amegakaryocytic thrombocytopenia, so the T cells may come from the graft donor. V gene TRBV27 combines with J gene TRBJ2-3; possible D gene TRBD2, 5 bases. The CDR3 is CASSSSSGSDTQYF. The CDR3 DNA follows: TGTGCCAGCAGTTCCTCATCGGGGTCAGATACGCAGTATTTT.